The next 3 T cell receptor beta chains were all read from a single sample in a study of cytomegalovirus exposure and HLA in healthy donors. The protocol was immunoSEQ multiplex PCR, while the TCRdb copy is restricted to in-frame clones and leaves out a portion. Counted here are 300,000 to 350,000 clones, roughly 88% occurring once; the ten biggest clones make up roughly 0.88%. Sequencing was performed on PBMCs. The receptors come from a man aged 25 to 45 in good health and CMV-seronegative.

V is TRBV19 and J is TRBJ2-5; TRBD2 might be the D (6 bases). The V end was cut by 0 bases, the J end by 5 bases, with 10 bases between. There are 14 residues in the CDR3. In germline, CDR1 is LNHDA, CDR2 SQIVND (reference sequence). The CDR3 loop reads CASSIDVGTETQYF. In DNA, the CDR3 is TGTGCCAGTAGTATAGATGTGGGGACTGAGACCCAGTACTTC.

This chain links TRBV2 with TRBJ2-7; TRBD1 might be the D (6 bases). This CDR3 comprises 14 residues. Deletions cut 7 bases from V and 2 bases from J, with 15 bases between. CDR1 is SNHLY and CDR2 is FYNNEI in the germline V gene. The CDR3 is CASTFDRRTYEQYF. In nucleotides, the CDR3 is TGTGCCAGCACATTTGACAGGCGAACCTACGAGCAGTACTTC. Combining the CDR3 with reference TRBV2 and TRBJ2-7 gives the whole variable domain EPEVTQTPSHQVTQMGQEVILRCVPISNHLYFYWYRQILGQKVEFLVSFYNNEISEKSEIFDDQFSVERPDGSNFTLKIRSTKLEDSAMYFCASTFDRRTYEQYFGPGTRLTVT.

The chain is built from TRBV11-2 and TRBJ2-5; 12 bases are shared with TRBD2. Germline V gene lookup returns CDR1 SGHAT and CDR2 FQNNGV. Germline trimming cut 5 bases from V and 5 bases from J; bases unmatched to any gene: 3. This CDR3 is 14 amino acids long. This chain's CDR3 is CASSRLAGGETQYF. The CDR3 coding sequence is TGTGCCAGCAGCCGGCTAGCGGGAGGGGAGACCCAGTACTTC.